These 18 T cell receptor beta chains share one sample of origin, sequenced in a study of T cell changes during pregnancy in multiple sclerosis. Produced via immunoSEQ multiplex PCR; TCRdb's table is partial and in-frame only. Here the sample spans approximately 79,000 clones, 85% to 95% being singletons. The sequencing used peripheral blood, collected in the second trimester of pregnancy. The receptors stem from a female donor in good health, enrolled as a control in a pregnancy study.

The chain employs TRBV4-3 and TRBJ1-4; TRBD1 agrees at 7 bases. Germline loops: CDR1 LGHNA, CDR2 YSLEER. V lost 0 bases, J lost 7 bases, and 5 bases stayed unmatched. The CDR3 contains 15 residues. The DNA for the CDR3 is TGCGCCAGCAGCCAAGATACAGGGGAAGGTGAAAAACTGTTTTTT. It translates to CASSQDTGEGEKLFF.

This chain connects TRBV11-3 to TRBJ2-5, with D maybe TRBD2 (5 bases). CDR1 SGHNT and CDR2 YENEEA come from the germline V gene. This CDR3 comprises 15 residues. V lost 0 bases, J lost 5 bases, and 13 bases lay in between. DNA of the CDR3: TGTGCCAGCAGCTTAGATTCCGGGGTCGGGGAGACCCAGTACTTC. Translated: CASSLDSGVGETQYF.

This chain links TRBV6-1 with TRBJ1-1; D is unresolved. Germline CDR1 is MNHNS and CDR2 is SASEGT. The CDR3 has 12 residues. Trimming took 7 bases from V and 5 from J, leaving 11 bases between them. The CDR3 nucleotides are TGTGCCAGCAAGCCGGTCGGGACTGAAGCTTTCTTT. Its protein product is CASKPVGTEAFF.

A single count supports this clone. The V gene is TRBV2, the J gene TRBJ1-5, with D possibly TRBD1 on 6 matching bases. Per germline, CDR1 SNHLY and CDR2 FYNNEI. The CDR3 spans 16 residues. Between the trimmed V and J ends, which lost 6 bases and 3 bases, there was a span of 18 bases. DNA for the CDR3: TGTGCCAGCAGGAGGGGGGGGTTGAACTCCAATCAGCCCCAGCATTTT. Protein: CASRRGGLNSNQPQHF. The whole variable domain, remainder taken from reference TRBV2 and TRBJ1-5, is EPEVTQTPSHQVTQMGQEVILRCVPISNHLYFYWYRQILGQKVEFLVSFYNNEISEKSEIFDDQFSVERPDGSNFTLKIRSTKLEDSAMYFCASRRGGLNSNQPQHFGDGTRLSIL.

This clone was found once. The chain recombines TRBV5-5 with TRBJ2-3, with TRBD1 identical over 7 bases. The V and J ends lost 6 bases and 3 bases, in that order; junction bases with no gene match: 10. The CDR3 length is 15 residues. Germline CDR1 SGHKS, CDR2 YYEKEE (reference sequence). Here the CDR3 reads CASIPLTGTTDTQYF. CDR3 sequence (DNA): TGTGCCAGCATCCCTCTGACAGGGACGACAGATACGCAGTATTTT.

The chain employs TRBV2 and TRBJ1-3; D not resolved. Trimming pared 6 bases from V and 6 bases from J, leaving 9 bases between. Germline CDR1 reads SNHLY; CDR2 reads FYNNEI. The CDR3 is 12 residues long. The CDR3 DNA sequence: TGTGCCAGCAGGAGAACTACAAACACCATATATTTT. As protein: CASRRTTNTIYF.

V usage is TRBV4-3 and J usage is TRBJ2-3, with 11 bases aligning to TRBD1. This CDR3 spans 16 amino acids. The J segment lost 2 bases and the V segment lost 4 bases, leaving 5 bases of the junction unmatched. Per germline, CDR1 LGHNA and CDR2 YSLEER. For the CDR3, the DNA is TGCGCCAGCAGCCCAGGGACAGGGGGTACCACAGATACGCAGTATTTT. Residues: CASSPGTGGTTDTQYF.

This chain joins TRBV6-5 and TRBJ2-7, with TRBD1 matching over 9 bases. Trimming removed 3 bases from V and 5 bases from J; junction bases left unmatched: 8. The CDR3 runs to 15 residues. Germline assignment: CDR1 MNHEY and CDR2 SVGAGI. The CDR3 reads CASSYSGTGSNEQYF. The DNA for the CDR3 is TGTGCCAGCAGTTATTCCGGGACAGGGAGCAACGAGCAGTACTTC.

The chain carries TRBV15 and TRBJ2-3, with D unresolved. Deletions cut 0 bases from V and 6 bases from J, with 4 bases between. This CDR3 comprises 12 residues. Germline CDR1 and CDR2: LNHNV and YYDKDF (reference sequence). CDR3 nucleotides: TGTGCCACCAGCAGAGAGTATGATACGCAGTATTTT. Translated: CATSREYDTQYF.

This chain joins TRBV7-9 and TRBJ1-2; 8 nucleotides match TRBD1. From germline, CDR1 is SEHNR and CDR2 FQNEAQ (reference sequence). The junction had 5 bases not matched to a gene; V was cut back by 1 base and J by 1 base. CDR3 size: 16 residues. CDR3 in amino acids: CASSLGLQGVNYGYTF. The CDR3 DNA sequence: TGTGCCAGCAGCTTAGGCCTACAGGGGGTTAACTATGGCTACACCTTC.

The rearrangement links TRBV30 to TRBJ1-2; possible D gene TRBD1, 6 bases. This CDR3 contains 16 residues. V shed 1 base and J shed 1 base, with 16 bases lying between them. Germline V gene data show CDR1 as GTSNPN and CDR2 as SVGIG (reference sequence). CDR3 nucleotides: TGTGCCTGGAGTGCCTCCGGACAGCCGATTAACTATGGCTACACCTTC. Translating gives CAWSASGQPINYGYTF.

This CDR3 reads CASSVTSNTEAFF. CDR3 DNA: TGTGCCAGCAGCGTAACATCGAACACTGAAGCTTTCTTT. The gene calls are TRBV11-3 and TRBJ1-1; no reliable D call. The CDR3 has 13 residues. The V end lost 5 bases, the J end lost 1 base, and 8 bases lay between the germline ends. The germline V gene encodes CDR1 SGHNT and CDR2 YENEEA.

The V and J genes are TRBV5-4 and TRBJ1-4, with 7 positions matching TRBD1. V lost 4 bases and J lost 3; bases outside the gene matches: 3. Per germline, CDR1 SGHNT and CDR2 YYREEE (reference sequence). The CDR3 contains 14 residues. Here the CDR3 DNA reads TGTGCCAGCAGCCTAGGACAGGCTAATGAAAAACTGTTTTTT. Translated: CASSLGQANEKLFF.

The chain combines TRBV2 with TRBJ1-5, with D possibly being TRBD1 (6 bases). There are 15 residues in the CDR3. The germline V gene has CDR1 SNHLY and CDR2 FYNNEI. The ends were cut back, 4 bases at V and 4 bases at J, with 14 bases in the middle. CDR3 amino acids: CASSGQARGNQPQHF. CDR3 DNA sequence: TGTGCCAGCAGTGGTCAGGCCAGGGGAAATCAGCCCCAGCATTTT.

The CDR3 nucleotides read TGTGCCAGCAGGGTCCAGGGGACGGTCTCCTACGAGCAGTACTTC. Protein product: CASRVQGTVSYEQYF. The chain has TRBV6-5 and TRBJ2-7; perhaps TRBD1 as D (6 bases). Germline lookup yields CDR1 MNHEY and CDR2 SVGAGI. The CDR3 loop spans 15 amino acids. The V and J ends lost 6 bases and 0 bases respectively, with 15 bases between them.

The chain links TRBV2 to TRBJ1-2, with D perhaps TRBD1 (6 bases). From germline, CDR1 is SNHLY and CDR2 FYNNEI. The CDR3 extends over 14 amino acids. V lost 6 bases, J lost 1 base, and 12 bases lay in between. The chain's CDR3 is CASSWGLDNYGYTF. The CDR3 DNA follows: TGTGCCAGCAGCTGGGGGCTCGATAACTATGGCTACACCTTC.

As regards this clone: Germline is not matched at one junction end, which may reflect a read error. The CDR3: CVSSPHRGRGVDTEAFF. DNA for the CDR3: TGTGTCAGCAGCCCCCACAGGGGGCGGGGGGTGGACACTGAAGCTTTCTTT. The chain links TRBV7-8 to TRBJ1-1, with TRBD1 identical over 9 bases. Germline CDR1 SGHVS, CDR2 FQNEAQ. CDR3 length equals 17 residues.

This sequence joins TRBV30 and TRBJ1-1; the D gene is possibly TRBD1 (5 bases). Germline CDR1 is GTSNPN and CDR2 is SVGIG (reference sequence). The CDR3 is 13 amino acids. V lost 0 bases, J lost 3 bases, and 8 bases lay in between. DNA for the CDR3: TGTGCCTGGAGTGTAGTCAGGGACACTGAAGCTTTCTTT. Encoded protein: CAWSVVRDTEAFF.